This entry describes one T cell receptor (beta chain). The entry originates in a study of blood T cells in healthy people across ages. Across the study: About one barcoded beta molecule was captured per two T cells (by template switching).

Per the germline V gene, CDR1 is MNHNY and CDR2 is SVGAGI (reference sequence). The CDR3 extends over 13 amino acids. The ends were cut back, 5 bases at V and 5 bases at J, with 10 bases in the middle. Using a J-beta primer mix together with a sample-barcoded 5' primer, a second PCR was run for roughly 6 to 12 cycles. Tags on each cDNA molecule came from a template-switch adaptor with 12 random nucleotides. TCRdb reprocessed the 5' RACE reads via MiXCR and lists one record per CDR3 protein. Of more than 800,000 distinct CDR3 sequences in the sample, more than 40% were seen once. Donation came from healthy Caucasian individuals in Russia who were aged about 6 to 95.

The sample was blood. The TCR was taken from a woman aged 55 to 70 in good health. This chain connects TRBV6-6 to TRBJ2-1, with TRBD2 as a possible D gene (5 bases). The CDR3 bases are TGTGCCAGCAGTGAGCCGGGGAACAATGAGCAGTTCTTC. This gives the protein CASSEPGNNEQFF.